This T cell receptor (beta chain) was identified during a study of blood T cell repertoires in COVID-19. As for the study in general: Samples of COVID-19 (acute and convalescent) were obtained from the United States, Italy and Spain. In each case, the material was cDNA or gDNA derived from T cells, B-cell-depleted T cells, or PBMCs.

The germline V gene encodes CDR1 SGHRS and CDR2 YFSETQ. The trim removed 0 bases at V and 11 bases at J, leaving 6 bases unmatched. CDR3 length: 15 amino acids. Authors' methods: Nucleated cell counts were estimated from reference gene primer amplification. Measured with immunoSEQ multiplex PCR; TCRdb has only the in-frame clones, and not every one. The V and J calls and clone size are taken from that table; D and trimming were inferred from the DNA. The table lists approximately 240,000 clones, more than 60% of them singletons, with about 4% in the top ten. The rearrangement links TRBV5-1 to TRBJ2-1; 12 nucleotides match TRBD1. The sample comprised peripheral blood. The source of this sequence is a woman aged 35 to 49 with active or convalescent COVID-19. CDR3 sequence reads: CASSLEGQGAQKQFF. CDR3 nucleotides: TGCGCCAGCAGCTTGGAGGGACAGGGGGCCCAAAAGCAGTTCTTC.